This T cell receptor (beta chain) was captured by sequencing in a study of siplizumab effects on memory and regulatory T cells. The table came from immunoSEQ multiplex PCR; TCRdb's copy has only in-frame clones and leaves some out. There are about 100,000 clones in the sample; 75% to 95% occur only once, and about 2.4% lies in the top ten. The CDR3 length is 14 residues. Looked up from germline, CDR1 is SGHRS and CDR2 is YFSETQ. The ends were cut back, 3 bases at V and 5 bases at J, with 14 bases in the middle. Sequenced: CD4+ T cells sorted from blood. V and J are TRBV5-1 and TRBJ2-5, with unresolved D. The source is a human donor in good health. Some clones in this sample may be carry-over from other donors' samples. Here the CDR3 DNA reads TGCGCCAGCAGCTGGCGCCCTCCGGAGGAGACCCAGTACTTC. It codes for CASSWRPPEETQYF.